The clone carrying this T cell receptor beta chain was seen at least ten times. The sample comes from a study of T-cell reconstitution after alpha-beta-depleted transplantation in children. CDR3 length equals 15 residues. CDR1 ENHRY and CDR2 SYGVKD come from the germline V gene. Trimming took off 8 bases at V and 1 base at J, with 17 bases between the two ends. It was with unique molecular identifiers that the TCRbeta library was prepared. One entry per CDR3 protein results from TCRdb running MiXCR on the PCR reads. The top ten hold 5% to 7% of the sample, which has a few hundred thousand distinct CDR3 sequences, roughly 10% seen once.

The source is a human donor who donated a stem cell graft to a child with acute lymphoblastic leukemia. The sample consisted of PBMCs from the stem cell graft donor, taken from the stem cell graft. V usage is TRBV10-3 and J usage is TRBJ1-1; D unclear. CDR3 nucleotide sequence: TGTGCCATCGTTCGTAGTCGGGGATCGAACACTGAAGCTTTCTTT. Protein: CAIVRSRGSNTEAFF.